Listed here are 26 T cell receptor beta chains from one sample, sequenced in a study of CD8 T cells in Susac syndrome. cDNA came from approximately 0.5 to 1 ug RNA primed by random hexamers. MiXCR, run by TCRdb on the immunoSEQ multiplex PCR reads, gives a single entry per CDR3 protein. The sample lists approximately 180,000 distinct CDR3 sequences, 85% to 95% occurring once. The specimen sequenced was CD4+ T cells from PBMCs. These receptors all come from a human donor with Susac syndrome.

This clonotype was found once. The chain combines TRBV5-1 with TRBJ2-7; D perhaps matches TRBD2 (6 bases). CDR1 is SGHRS and CDR2 is YFSETQ in the germline V gene. CDR3 length: 14 residues. V was pared by 1 base and J by 2 bases, with 10 bases between. The DNA of the CDR3 is TGCGCCAGCAGCTTGATGGAGGGCACCTACGAGCAGTACTTC. This sequence encodes CASSLMEGTYEQYF.

The rearrangement uses TRBV4-2 and TRBJ2-1; the D is unclear. The CDR3 is made up of 16 amino acids. V lost 1 base and J lost 9, with 19 bases in between. Germline V CDR1 and CDR2: LGHNA, YNFKEQ. The CDR3 loop is CASSQVMKGTIGEQFF. The CDR3 DNA reads as TGTGCCAGCAGCCAAGTTATGAAGGGTACTATCGGTGAGCAGTTCTTC.

This chain links TRBV7-9 with TRBJ2-1, with D unclear. CDR3 length: 13 amino acids. V was shortened by 1 base and J by 8 bases, with 9 bases between the two germline ends. The germline V gene encodes CDR1 SEHNR and CDR2 FQNEAQ (reference sequence). The CDR3 spells CASSLGPDDEQFF. The CDR3 DNA is TGTGCCAGCAGCTTAGGGCCTGATGATGAGCAGTTCTTC.

The V call is TRBV30, the J call TRBJ2-3; 7 bases align to TRBD2. This CDR3 contains 13 residues. V was pared by 1 base and J by 4 bases, with 2 bases of the junction left unmatched. Germline lookup yields CDR1 GTSNPN and CDR2 SVGIG (reference sequence). In nucleotides, the CDR3 is TGTGCCTGGAGTGCTACTAGCGCAGATACGCAGTATTTT. Amino acids: CAWSATSADTQYF.

The chain uses TRBV3-1 and TRBJ1-1; tentative D call: TRBD1 (5 bases). Trimming took off 5 bases at V and 0 bases at J, with 13 bases between the two ends. This CDR3 contains 15 residues. Germline V gene sequence: CDR1 LGHDT, CDR2 YNNKEL (reference sequence). This CDR3 is CASSSTAGMNTEAFF. CDR3 DNA sequence: TGTGCCAGCAGCTCGACAGCGGGGATGAACACTGAAGCTTTCTTT.

The chain couples TRBV30 to TRBJ1-1; D is ambiguous. This CDR3 contains 13 residues. Germline CDR1 and CDR2: GTSNPN and SVGIG (reference sequence). V dropped 7 bases and J dropped 1 base, with 13 bases sitting between them. The CDR3 bases are TGTGCCTTACAAGTAGGCCGGAACACTGAAGCTTTCTTT. Residues: CALQVGRNTEAFF. The full variable domain, completed using reference TRBV30 and TRBJ1-1, is SQTIHQWPATLVQPVGSPLSLECTVEGTSNPNLYWYRQAAGRGLQLLFYSVGIGQISSEVPQNLSASRPQDRQFILSSKKLLLSDSGFYLCALQVGRNTEAFFGQGTRLTVV.

The chain uses TRBV6-2 or TRBV6-3 and TRBJ2-1; 9 positions agree with TRBD2. The CDR3 extends over 15 amino acids. Germline values: CDR1 MNHEY, CDR2 SVGEGT. J was trimmed by 4 bases and V by 5 bases; bases with no gene match: 6. The CDR3 reads CASSQTSGLYNEQFF. For the CDR3, the DNA is TGTGCCAGCAGTCAGACTAGCGGCCTTTACAATGAGCAGTTCTTC.

This chain links TRBV7-2 with TRBJ2-5; 11 bases fit TRBD2. V lost 4 bases and J lost 5; bases outside the gene matches: 6. CDR3 length equals 15 residues. Germline values: CDR1 SGHTA, CDR2 FQGNSA. CDR3 in amino acids: CASSSLAGGWETQYF. As DNA, the CDR3 is TGTGCCAGCAGCTCTCTAGCGGGAGGATGGGAGACCCAGTACTTC.

The chain couples TRBV5-1 to TRBJ1-1; D remains unclear. CDR1 is SGHRS and CDR2 is YFSETQ in the germline V gene. Trimming took off 0 bases at V and 1 base at J, with 10 bases between the two ends. The CDR3 runs to 15 residues. Here the CDR3 DNA reads TGCGCCAGCAGCTTGGATCCAGGCGGGAACACTGAAGCTTTCTTT. Protein: CASSLDPGGNTEAFF. The full variable domain, rest sourced from reference TRBV5-1 and TRBJ1-1, is KAGVTQTPRYLIKTRGQQVTLSCSPISGHRSVSWYQQTPGQGLQFLFEYFSETQRNKGNFPGRFSGRQFSNSRSEMNVSTLELGDSALYLCASSLDPGGNTEAFFGQGTRLTVV.

This rearrangement joins TRBV28 to TRBJ2-7; D is possibly TRBD1 (5 bases). Germline V gives CDR1 MDHEN, CDR2 SYDVKM. CDR3 size: 13 residues. Trimming took 2 bases from V and 1 from J, leaving 6 bases between them. CDR3 bases: TGTGCCAGCAGTTTAACAGGATCCTACGAGCAGTACTTC. The encoded protein is CASSLTGSYEQYF.

This clonotype was seen just once. The genes are TRBV30 and TRBJ2-5; D uncertain. The CDR3 contains 12 residues. Germline CDR1 is GTSNPN and CDR2 is SVGIG (reference sequence). Trimming left V 5 bases short and J 1 base short, with 8 bases between. The DNA of the CDR3 is TGTGCCTGGGGACGGGTCCAAGAGACCCAGTACTTC. This translates into CAWGRVQETQYF.

This rearrangement joins TRBV12-3 or TRBV12-4 to TRBJ1-1; D is undetermined. The CDR3 length is 14 residues. Trimming shortened V by 5 bases and J by 6 bases, and 16 bases separated the two germline ends. The CDR3 here is CASSTRVADAEAFF. The CDR3 nucleotides are TGTGCCAGCAGTACCCGGGTGGCGGATGCTGAAGCTTTCTTT.

This rearrangement joins TRBV20-1 to TRBJ2-5, with 9 bases that match TRBD1. Germline CDR1 DFQATT, CDR2 SNEGSKA (reference sequence). J gave up 4 bases and V 3 bases, and 6 bases lay outside the gene matches. This CDR3 comprises 14 residues. This CDR3 reads CSASAQGAGETQYF. CDR3 nucleotide sequence: TGCAGTGCTAGCGCACAGGGGGCTGGAGAGACCCAGTACTTC.

J is TRBJ2-5 and V is TRBV6-5; 7 bases are shared with TRBD2. J lost 1 base, V lost 0 bases, and 5 bases had no gene match. This CDR3 comprises 16 residues. CDR1 and CDR2 from the germline V gene are MNHEY and SVGAGI. As DNA, the CDR3 is TGTGCCAGCAGTTACTCGTCAGCGGGAACCCAAGAGACCCAGTACTTC. Translation gives CASSYSSAGTQETQYF.

This chain uses TRBV5-1 with TRBJ1-1; D ambiguous. V dropped 6 bases and J dropped 1 base, with 13 bases sitting between them. Germline V lookup: CDR1 SGHRS, CDR2 YFSETQ. The CDR3 covers 14 residues. The CDR3 region has the DNA TGCGCCAGCATGGTCTCAGGTTCGAACACTGAAGCTTTCTTT. Translation gives CASMVSGSNTEAFF.

This rearrangement joins TRBV28 to TRBJ1-1; D unclear. Per the germline V gene, CDR1 is MDHEN and CDR2 is SYDVKM. This CDR3 spans 11 amino acids. Trimming took off 3 bases at V and 7 bases at J, with 6 bases between the two ends. CDR3 DNA sequence: TGTGCCAGCAGTTTTGAGATTGAAGCTTTCTTT. It encodes CASSFEIEAFF.

The chain couples TRBV29-1 to TRBJ1-1; 8 nucleotides match TRBD1. The J segment lost 4 bases and the V segment lost 4 bases, leaving 11 bases of the junction unmatched. Germline-derived CDR1 and CDR2 are SQVTM and ANQGSEA. This CDR3 has 15 amino acids. CDR3 in amino acids: CSVGPGTGGVTEAFF. The CDR3 DNA reads TGCAGCGTTGGTCCCGGGACAGGTGGGGTCACTGAAGCTTTCTTT.

The CDR3 DNA reads as TGTGCCAGCAGCCAAGATTGGAACACCGGGGAGCTGTTTTTT. Amino acids: CASSQDWNTGELFF. The genes are TRBV14 and TRBJ2-2; no firm D call. Trimming left V 0 bases short and J 1 base short, with 3 bases between. This CDR3 comprises 14 residues. CDR1 is SGHDN, CDR2 FVKESK, per germline.

The chain combines TRBV12-3 or TRBV12-4 with TRBJ2-5, with a tentative D call TRBD1 (5 bases). V was pared by 3 bases and J by 7 bases, with 12 bases between. This CDR3 has 13 amino acids. The CDR3 sequence is CASSLGRAGTQYF. CDR3 DNA sequence: TGTGCCAGCAGTTTGGGCAGGGCAGGGACCCAGTACTTC.

The gene calls are TRBV5-1 and TRBJ1-4; D is possibly TRBD1 (5 bases). CDR1 is SGHRS and CDR2 is YFSETQ in the germline V gene. This CDR3 is 12 amino acids long. V lost 7 bases, J lost 4 bases, and 8 bases lay in between. CDR3 nucleotide sequence: TGCGCCAGCCGGGACGATAATGAAAAACTGTTTTTT. Protein product: CASRDDNEKLFF.

The chain uses TRBV5-4 and TRBJ1-2; D perhaps matches TRBD1 (5 bases). The CDR3 loop spans 15 amino acids. The V and J ends lost 0 bases and 0 bases respectively, with 9 bases between them. Germline-derived CDR1 and CDR2 are SGHNT and YYREEE (reference sequence). The CDR3 sequence: CASSLGRASNYGYTF. As DNA, the CDR3 is TGTGCCAGCAGCTTGGGCAGGGCCTCTAACTATGGCTACACCTTC.

J is TRBJ2-5 and V is TRBV7-2; 8 nucleotides match TRBD2. Germline V CDR1 and CDR2: SGHTA, FQGNSA. This CDR3 comprises 14 residues. V was pared by 2 bases and J by 4 bases, with 3 bases of the junction left unmatched. The CDR3 sequence is CASSLRGGIETQYF. In nucleotides, the CDR3 is TGTGCCAGCAGCTTACGCGGGGGGATAGAGACCCAGTACTTC.

This rearrangement joins TRBV7-9 to TRBJ1-2; D is unresolved. CDR1 and CDR2 (germline): SEHNR, FQNEAQ (reference sequence). The CDR3 spans 14 residues. Trimming cost V 1 base and J 4 bases, with 10 bases left between them. The CDR3 coding sequence is TGTGCCAGCAGCTTAGTCGCGTCCTCCTATGGCTACACCTTC. Translation: CASSLVASSYGYTF.

The chain is built from TRBV14 and TRBJ2-1; D is unresolved. The germline V gene has CDR1 SGHDN and CDR2 FVKESK. This CDR3 has 14 residues. Trimming shortened V by 0 bases and J by 9 bases, and 12 bases separated the two germline ends. The CDR3 region is CASSQDSGVSEQFF. CDR3 nucleotides: TGTGCCAGCAGCCAAGATTCGGGCGTGAGTGAGCAGTTCTTC.

This rearrangement joins TRBV7-2 to TRBJ2-2; possible D gene TRBD1, 6 bases. CDR3 length: 14 amino acids. The ends were cut back, 4 bases at V and 1 base at J, with 7 bases in the middle. Germline-derived CDR1 and CDR2 are SGHTA and FQGNSA. CDR3 nucleotides: TGTGCCAGCAGCTCGGGACAGAACACCGGGGAGCTGTTTTTT. This codes for CASSSGQNTGELFF.

The chain carries TRBV12-3 or TRBV12-4 and TRBJ2-6; 8 nucleotides match TRBD2. The CDR3 sequence is 14 residues long. J lost 9 bases, V lost 10 bases, and 11 bases had no gene match. The CDR3 here is CATHSGAEGNVLTF. The CDR3 region has the DNA TGTGCCACCCATAGCGGGGCAGAGGGCAACGTCCTGACTTTC.